The next 25 T cell receptor beta chains were all read from a single sample in a study of shared clonotypes between healthy human individuals. Method: immunoSEQ multiplex PCR; TCRdb's copy keeps in-frame clones and lacks some. The sample lists over 2 million clones, around 92% occurring once. Material: naive CD4+ T cells from PBMCs. Stated subset: CD45RA+ positively selected. The receptors were gathered from a man between 18 and 29 years old in good health. Some clones in this sample may be carry-over from other donors' samples.

The genes are TRBV5-8 and TRBJ1-1; D might be TRBD1 (5 bases). Germline CDR1 reads SGHTS; CDR2 reads YDEGEE. V lost 5 bases, J lost 3 bases, and 17 bases lay in between. The CDR3 length is 15 residues. The CDR3 DNA reads as TGTGCCAGCAGTTTTATGACAGTTATCTACACTGAAGCTTTCTTT. It specifies CASSFMTVIYTEAFF. Together with reference TRBV5-8 and TRBJ1-1, the CDR3 gives the full variable domain: EAGVTQSPTHLIKTRGQQATLRCSPISGHTSVYWYQQALGLGLQFLLWYDEGEERNRGNFPPRFSGRQFPNYSSELNVNALELEDSALYLCASSFMTVIYTEAFFGQGTRLTVV.

The chain uses TRBV6-1 and TRBJ1-1; tentatively, D is TRBD1 (6 bases). The CDR3 consists of 16 residues. Per germline, CDR1 MNHNS and CDR2 SASEGT. The V gene lost 5 bases and the J gene lost 0 bases, with 16 bases spanning the gap. CDR3 in amino acids: CASSKGQGPMNTEAFF. The CDR3 DNA reads TGTGCCAGCAGTAAAGGGCAGGGGCCCATGAACACTGAAGCTTTCTTT.

V is TRBV6-5 and J is TRBJ2-3; D is possibly TRBD2 (6 bases). The CDR3 runs 15 residues. The V gene lost 7 bases and the J gene lost 4 bases, with 18 bases spanning the gap. Germline CDR1 is MNHEY and CDR2 is SVGAGI. The CDR3 sequence is CASTPLRRGADTQYF. As DNA, the CDR3 is TGTGCCAGCACCCCGTTGAGGAGGGGAGCAGATACGCAGTATTTT.

This chain joins TRBV7-2 and TRBJ2-7; TRBD2 matches at 10 bases. The germline V gene has CDR1 SGHTA and CDR2 FQGNSA. The length of the CDR3 is 19 residues. Germline trimming cut 3 bases from V and 4 bases from J; bases unmatched to any gene: 18. Here the CDR3 reads CASSFPASGRGTSQYEQYF. CDR3 nucleotides: TGTGCCAGCAGCTTTCCGGCGAGCGGGAGGGGGACGAGTCAGTACGAGCAGTACTTC.

A note on this clone: Additional DNA sequences in this sample encode the identical CDR3. J is TRBJ1-1 and V is TRBV28; maybe TRBD1 (5 bases). Germline CDR1 is MDHEN and CDR2 is SYDVKM. V lost 6 bases, J lost 0 bases, and 11 bases lay in between. The CDR3 contains 14 residues. Here the CDR3 reads CASREGTVNTEAFF. The DNA of the CDR3 is TGTGCCAGCAGAGAGGGGACGGTGAACACTGAAGCTTTCTTT.

This chain uses TRBV18 with TRBJ2-5; 9 bases are a match to TRBD1. Per germline, CDR1 KGHSH and CDR2 LQKENI. This CDR3 region has 14 residues. Unmatched junction bases numbered 2, after V lost 2 bases and J lost 4 bases. Here the CDR3 reads CASSPWTGAETQYF. Written as DNA, the CDR3 is TGTGCCAGCTCACCATGGACAGGGGCAGAGACCCAGTACTTC.

The chain employs TRBV28 and TRBJ2-1, with D unresolved. CDR3 length: 16 amino acids. The ends were cut back, 3 bases at V and 2 bases at J, with 14 bases in the middle. Germline CDR1 and CDR2: MDHEN and SYDVKM. CDR3 region: CASSFPSTLPYNEQFF. In DNA form, the CDR3 reads TGTGCCAGCAGTTTCCCCTCAACTCTACCCTACAATGAGCAGTTCTTC.

The rearrangement uses TRBV10-3 and TRBJ2-1, with TRBD2 identical over 7 bases. The CDR3 totals 14 residues. V shed 4 bases, J shed 4 bases, and the junction held 4 bases outside the gene matches. Germline V gene lookup returns CDR1 ENHRY and CDR2 SYGVKD. The CDR3 region is CAISGASGYNEQFF. The CDR3 nucleotides read TGTGCCATCAGTGGGGCTAGCGGTTACAATGAGCAGTTCTTC.

The CDR3 protein is CASSPGGQGSYGYTF. The CDR3 DNA reads TGTGCCAGCAGTCCAGGGGGCCAGGGATCCTATGGCTACACCTTC. The chain has TRBV28 and TRBJ1-2; 8 nucleotides align to TRBD1. The CDR3 spans 15 residues. Germline lookup yields CDR1 MDHEN and CDR2 SYDVKM. V lost 5 bases and J lost 4; bases outside the gene matches: 9.

The chain has TRBV28 and TRBJ2-7; D might be TRBD2 (5 bases). CDR3 length: 15 amino acids. The germline V and J ends were trimmed by 5 bases and 6 bases, with 20 bases remaining between them. Germline V gene sequence: CDR1 MDHEN, CDR2 SYDVKM. CDR3 nucleotide sequence: TGTGCCAGCAGTACTCCTCTATTGGGAAGCGGCGAGCAGTACTTC. This gives the protein CASSTPLLGSGEQYF. Full variable domain (outside the CDR3, taken from reference TRBV28 and TRBJ2-7): DVKVTQSSRYLVKRTGEKVFLECVQDMDHENMFWYRQDPGLGLRLIYFSYDVKMKEKGDIPEGYSVSREKKERFSLILESASTNQTSMYLCASSTPLLGSGEQYFGPGTRLTVT.

V is TRBV11-2 and J is TRBJ2-1; 12 nucleotides line up with TRBD1. The CDR3 spans 17 residues. Germline V gene lookup returns CDR1 SGHAT and CDR2 FQNNGV. The trim removed 1 base at V and 7 bases at J, leaving 8 bases unmatched. The CDR3 DNA is TGTGCCAGCAGCTTAGCTCACCGGGACAGGGGGCTTAATGAGCAGTTCTTC. This encodes CASSLAHRDRGLNEQFF.

The V and J genes are TRBV5-1 and TRBJ2-5, with TRBD1 matching over 12 bases. Trimming took 4 bases from V and 4 from J; bases not matched to a gene: 14. Germline CDR1 and CDR2: SGHRS and YFSETQ. The CDR3 is 18 amino acids. Here the CDR3 reads CASSTTFTGQGAGETQYF. CDR3 sequence (DNA): TGCGCCAGCAGCACTACATTTACGGGACAGGGGGCGGGAGAGACCCAGTACTTC.

The rearrangement joins TRBV21-1 to TRBJ1-1. TRBV21-1 is given as a pseudogene. The CDR3 sequence is 13 residues long. Here the CDR3 DNA reads TGTGCCAGGCTTAGACTACCGATCACTGAAGCTTTCTTT. Protein sequence: CARLRLPITEAFF.

The chain combines TRBV7-8 with TRBJ1-5; no definite D call. The V end lost 1 base, the J end lost 3 bases, and 10 bases lay between the germline ends. The CDR3 has 15 residues. Germline values: CDR1 SGHVS, CDR2 FQNEAQ. The CDR3 bases are TGTGCCAGCAGCTTAGATCCCCAGTACAATCAGCCCCAGCATTTT. Translation gives CASSLDPQYNQPQHF.

In regard to this clone: The identical CDR3 is also encoded by other nucleotide sequences in the sample. This chain uses TRBV9 with TRBJ1-1; D is uncertain. The CDR3 is made up of 12 amino acids. The ends were cut back, 0 bases at V and 3 bases at J, with 3 bases in the middle. Germline CDR1 reads SGDLS; CDR2 reads YYNGEE. The CDR3, as DNA: TGTGCCAGCAGCGTAGCTGACACTGAAGCTTTCTTT. It translates to CASSVADTEAFF.

This chain connects TRBV5-1 to TRBJ2-3; D gene ambiguous. Germline loops: CDR1 SGHRS, CDR2 YFSETQ. Trimming removed 0 bases from V and 3 bases from J, with 11 bases in between. The CDR3 is 15 amino acids. Here the CDR3 DNA reads TGCGCCAGCAGCTTGGTATCTGCCGAGACAGATACGCAGTATTTT. It specifies CASSLVSAETDTQYF.

The chain uses TRBV28 and TRBJ2-3, with no clear D. CDR1 is MDHEN, CDR2 SYDVKM, per germline. The CDR3 is made up of 14 amino acids. Trimming cost V 8 bases and J 3 bases, with 15 bases left between them. The DNA for the CDR3 is TGTGCCAGCGCCGTGATAGGTGTGACAGATACGCAGTATTTT. It specifies CASAVIGVTDTQYF.

In this sample, this clone turned up once. The chain uses TRBV15 and TRBJ2-5, with 7 bases aligning to TRBD1. The J segment lost 4 bases and the V segment lost 5 bases, leaving 13 bases of the junction unmatched. CDR3 size: 16 residues. Germline CDR1 reads LNHNV; CDR2 reads YYDKDF (reference sequence). CDR3 nucleotide sequence: TGTGCCACCAGCGCCCGACAGGGCGGCCCTCCAGAGACCCAGTACTTC. Residues: CATSARQGGPPETQYF.

Comments on this clone: The sample contains more than one DNA sequence encoding this CDR3. The chain carries TRBV15 and TRBJ2-7; TRBD2 might be the D (6 bases). V gave up 1 base and J gave up 2 bases, with 9 bases separating them. CDR1 and CDR2 (germline): LNHNV, YYDKDF (reference sequence). CDR3 length: 14 residues. This chain's CDR3 is CATSRGGGPYEQYF. CDR3 sequence (DNA): TGTGCCACCAGCAGAGGGGGAGGTCCCTACGAGCAGTACTTC.

The chain uses TRBV6-5 and TRBJ2-7; a possible D gene is TRBD2 (7 bases). The length of the CDR3 is 13 residues. Germline V gene data show CDR1 as MNHEY and CDR2 as SVGAGI. Trimming took off 2 bases at V and 12 bases at J, with 17 bases between the two ends. As DNA, the CDR3 is TGTGCCAGCAGTTACGAGAGGGGGGGAAGTCCGTACTTC. Residues: CASSYERGGSPYF.

With regard to this clone: This sample also contains other DNA sequences that code for the same CDR3. The genes are TRBV9 and TRBJ1-3; no clear D gene. Trimming cost V 0 bases and J 4 bases, with 5 bases left between them. CDR3 length equals 13 residues. Germline V CDR1 and CDR2: SGDLS, YYNGEE. Written as DNA, the CDR3 is TGTGCCAGCAGCGTAGCAGGAGGAAACACCATATATTTT. Encoded protein: CASSVAGGNTIYF.

This chain links TRBV9 with TRBJ2-5; D is unresolved. The CDR3 extends over 13 amino acids. The V end was cut by 3 bases, the J end by 2 bases, with 8 bases between. CDR1 and CDR2 from the germline V gene are SGDLS and YYNGEE. CDR3 protein: CASSADPQETQYF. The CDR3 DNA reads as TGTGCCAGCAGCGCTGATCCTCAAGAGACCCAGTACTTC.

The count of this clone is one. The gene calls are TRBV6-1 and TRBJ2-5; a weak D match, TRBD1 (5 bases). This CDR3 comprises 16 residues. The germline V gene encodes CDR1 MNHNS and CDR2 SASEGT. V was clipped by 3 bases and J by 3 bases, with 17 bases between them. The CDR3 region is CASSDGHATRKETQYF. CDR3 coding DNA: TGTGCCAGCAGTGACGGACACGCCACCCGAAAAGAGACCCAGTACTTC.

A note on this clone: Compared with germline, one end of the junction differs, possibly owing to a read error. The chain is built from TRBV5-8 and TRBJ2-7; TRBD2 matches at 8 bases. The length of the CDR3 is 12 residues. The germline gives CDR1 SGHTS, CDR2 YDEGEE. In nucleotides, the CDR3 is TGTGCCAGCAGCCTTGGAACCGGGACTAGTCCCTTC. This sequence encodes CASSLGTGTSPF.

The CDR3 DNA is TGTGCCAGCACCGGACAGGTCGGCGAAAAACTGTTTTTT. Its translation: CASTGQVGEKLFF. The V and J genes are TRBV6-6 and TRBJ1-4, with TRBD1 matching 7 bases. The CDR3 length is 13 residues. The V gene end was trimmed by 7 bases and the J gene end by 8 bases; junction bases not matched to a gene: 7. Per the germline V gene, CDR1 is MNHNY and CDR2 is SVGAGI (reference sequence).